This T cell receptor beta chain was retrieved from a study of T cell changes during pregnancy in multiple sclerosis. CDR1 and CDR2 (germline): PRHDT, FYEKMQ (reference sequence). J gave up 5 bases and V 5 bases, and 8 bases lay outside the gene matches. The CDR3 runs to 16 residues. This table comes from immunoSEQ multiplex PCR, and its TCRdb copy is limited to in-frame clones, with some not included. The table records roughly 20,000 clones, 89% of them present only once. This sample comprised CD8+ T cells from peripheral blood mononuclear cells, obtained in the second trimester of pregnancy. The V and J genes are TRBV13 and TRBJ2-1, with TRBD2 matching 11 bases. The origin of this receptor is a female donor in good health, enrolled as a control in a pregnancy study. In nucleotides, the CDR3 is TGTGCCAGCAGCCCCAGAGGGACTAGCGGTCACAATGAGCAGTTCTTC. Translation: CASSPRGTSGHNEQFF.